The 9 T cell receptor beta chains below come from one sample, sequenced in a study of kidney transplant recipient with SARS-CoV-2 infection. TCRdb called the reads again in MiXCR, with one record for every CDR3 protein. Of roughly 230,000 distinct CDR3 sequences listed, 25% to 35% are singletons. This specimen was a blood sample, taken at baseline and on roughly day 110 from a kidney transplant recipient. The receptors were sampled from a male patient between 25 and 39 years old who had COVID-19 and was a kidney transplant recipient. Some T cells may trace back to the graft donor.

This clonotype was observed at least ten times. V usage is TRBV7-3 and J usage is TRBJ2-3, with D uncertain. The CDR3 spans 15 residues. The germline V gene encodes CDR1 SGHTA and CDR2 FQGTGA. V was cut by 2 bases and J by 2 bases, with 11 bases left in between. CDR3 sequence: CASSLGQVHTDTQYF. The CDR3 DNA reads TGTGCCAGCAGCTTAGGGCAGGTTCACACAGATACGCAGTATTTT.

On this clonotype itself: A much larger clone lies a single base off, so this may be a read error. The chain recombines TRBV6-5 with TRBJ2-2, with 8 bases that match TRBD2. The CDR3 is 17 residues long. The V gene end was trimmed by 5 bases and the J gene end by 4 bases; junction bases not matched to a gene: 12. The V gene's germline CDR1 is MNHEY and CDR2 SVGAGI. The CDR3 nucleotides read TGTGCCAGCAGTCACTTCTCAGCGGGAGAGACCACCGGGGAGCTGTTTTTT. Translation: CASSHFSAGETTGELFF.

About this clonotype itself: A much larger clone differs from this one at a single base, so this may be a read error. The V call is TRBV3-2, the J call TRBJ2-7. TRBV3-2 is given as a pseudogene. This CDR3 comprises 13 residues. Here the CDR3 reads CANSQGWAYEQYF. The DNA of the CDR3 is TGTGCCAACAGCCAAGGCTGGGCCTACGAGCAGTACTTC.

As regards this clonotype: A read error may explain this, as a much larger clone is one base away. This rearrangement joins TRBV3-1 to TRBJ1-3, with D perhaps TRBD1 (5 bases). This CDR3 comprises 14 residues. Germline V gene lookup returns CDR1 LGHDT and CDR2 YNNKEL (reference sequence). DNA of the CDR3: TGTGCCGGCAGCCCCGGGACGTCTCCGCACACCATATATTTT. It is translated as CAGSPGTSPHTIYF.

For this clonotype: Being one base from a much bigger clone, this may be a read error. The chain recombines TRBV28 with TRBJ2-7; D is unclear. Between the trimmed V and J ends, which lost 7 bases and 6 bases, there was a span of 16 bases. Germline V gene data show CDR1 as MDHEN and CDR2 as SYDVKM. The CDR3 is 13 residues long. CDR3 region: CASTEELLAEQYF. Here the CDR3 DNA reads TGTGCCAGCACCGAAGAGTTACTGGCCGAGCAGTACTTC.

There are many counts of this clonotype. The CDR3: CASSSGTRGNQETQYF. CDR3 DNA sequence: TGTGCCAGCAGTTCCGGGACAAGGGGGAACCAAGAGACCCAGTACTTC. The chain carries TRBV27 and TRBJ2-5; D perhaps matches TRBD1 (6 bases). The V gene's germline CDR1 is MNHEY and CDR2 SMNVEV (reference sequence). The CDR3 totals 16 residues. Trimming left V 4 bases short and J 0 bases short, with 15 bases between.

The table lists this clonotype with a count of one. A much larger clone is a single base away; this may be a read error. The chain uses TRBV6-5 and TRBJ1-2; D may be TRBD1 (5 bases). Trimming stripped 5 bases from V and 9 bases from J, with 13 bases between. The CDR3 extends over 12 amino acids. The V gene's germline CDR1 is MNHEY and CDR2 SVGAGI. This chain's CDR3 is CASSRGPFRYTF. The CDR3 DNA reads TGTGCCAGCAGTCGGGGCCCATTTCGCTACACCTTC.

This clonotype was observed many times. The chain links TRBV10-2 to TRBJ1-2; D is ambiguous. There are 17 residues in the CDR3. V was clipped by 5 bases and J by 4 bases, with 23 bases between them. Germline V CDR1 and CDR2: WSHSY, SAAADI. The CDR3 loop reads CASSQSATSRKTYGYTF. In DNA form, the CDR3 reads TGCGCCAGCAGTCAATCTGCCACTTCTAGAAAGACCTATGGCTACACCTTC.

This clonotype was found many times. The J gene is TRBJ1-5, the V gene TRBV6-1; 8 bases match TRBD1. The germline V gene has CDR1 MNHNS and CDR2 SASEGT. CDR3 length: 18 residues. J gave up 0 bases and V 7 bases, and 14 bases lay outside the gene matches. The CDR3 DNA sequence: TGTGCCAGCATCAACACAGGGGGTTATCATTATAGCAATCAGCCCCAGCATTTT. It codes for CASINTGGYHYSNQPQHF.